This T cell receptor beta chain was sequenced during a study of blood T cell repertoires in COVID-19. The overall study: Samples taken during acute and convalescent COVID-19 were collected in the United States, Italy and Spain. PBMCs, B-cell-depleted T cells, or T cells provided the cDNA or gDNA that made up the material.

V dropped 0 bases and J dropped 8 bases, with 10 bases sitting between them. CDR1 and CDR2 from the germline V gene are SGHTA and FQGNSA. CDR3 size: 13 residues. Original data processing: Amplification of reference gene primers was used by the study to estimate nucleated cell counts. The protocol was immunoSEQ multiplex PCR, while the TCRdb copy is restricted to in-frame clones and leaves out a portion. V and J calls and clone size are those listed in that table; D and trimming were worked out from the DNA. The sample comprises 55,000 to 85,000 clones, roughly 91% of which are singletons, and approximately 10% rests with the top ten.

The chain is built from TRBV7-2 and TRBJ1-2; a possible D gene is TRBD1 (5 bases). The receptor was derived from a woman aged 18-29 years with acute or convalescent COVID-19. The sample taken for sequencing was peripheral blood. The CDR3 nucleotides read TGTGCCAGCAGCTTAGCCGGGGCGGGGGGCTACACCTTC. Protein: CASSLAGAGGYTF.